This passage covers 20 T cell receptor beta chains from one sample sequenced in a study of blood T cell repertoires in COVID-19. The method was immunoSEQ multiplex PCR; TCRdb's version includes in-frame clones alone and lacks a portion of them. Here the sample spans hundreds of thousands of clones, about 85% being singletons. The sample comprised PBMCs or T cells enriched from blood (not recorded which). The receptors shown here come from a woman between 55 and 75 years old who had recovered from COVID-19.

As to this clone: This sample includes further DNA sequences coding for the same CDR3. The rearrangement joins TRBV9 to TRBJ1-2; the match to TRBD1 covers 8 bases. The CDR3 is 14 amino acids. V was pared by 4 bases and J by 0 bases, with 2 bases of the junction left unmatched. Per germline, CDR1 SGDLS and CDR2 YYNGEE. The CDR3 is CASSPDRANYGYTF. The DNA for the CDR3 is TGTGCCAGCAGCCCGGACAGGGCTAACTATGGCTACACCTTC.

With regard to this clone: The same CDR3 also results from other DNA sequences found in this sample. This chain joins TRBV5-1 and TRBJ1-4; D is perhaps TRBD1 (6 bases). The germline V and J ends were trimmed by 4 bases and 0 bases, with 10 bases remaining between them. The germline CDR1 and CDR2 sequences are SGHRS and YFSETQ. There are 15 residues in the CDR3. DNA of the CDR3: TGCGCCAGCAGCCCAGGGGCTGCAACTAATGAAAAACTGTTTTTT. Amino acids: CASSPGAATNEKLFF.

The chain carries TRBV6-5 and TRBJ1-5, with 7 bases that match TRBD1. J lost 2 bases, V lost 6 bases, and 7 bases had no gene match. CDR1 is MNHEY and CDR2 is SVGAGI in the germline V gene. The CDR3 consists of 15 residues. Here the CDR3 DNA reads TGTGCCAGCAGGCATACAGGGGTCGGCAATCAGCCCCAGCATTTT. Encoded protein: CASRHTGVGNQPQHF.

This sequence joins TRBV19 and TRBJ1-5; TRBD1 aligns across 7 bases. The V gene's germline CDR1 is LNHDA and CDR2 SQIVND (reference sequence). The junction had 11 bases not matched to a gene; V was cut back by 8 bases and J by 7 bases. This CDR3 is 14 amino acids long. This CDR3 is CASAPMTGTQPQHF. In DNA, the CDR3 is TGTGCCAGTGCCCCTATGACAGGGACCCAGCCCCAGCATTTT.

The chain uses TRBV5-4 and TRBJ2-3, with D hard to call. This CDR3 contains 16 residues. Germline CDR1 and CDR2: SGHNT and YYREEE (reference sequence). Trimming shortened V by 0 bases and J by 2 bases, and 13 bases separated the two germline ends. CDR3 region: CASSLGAEPHTDTQYF. The CDR3 DNA reads TGTGCCAGCAGCTTGGGGGCTGAGCCACACACAGATACGCAGTATTTT.

CDR3 loop: CAISESNSRDRGSGANVLTF. The DNA of the CDR3 is TGTGCCATCAGTGAGTCGAATTCCCGGGACAGGGGCTCGGGGGCCAACGTCCTGACTTTC. The chain couples TRBV10-3 to TRBJ2-6; 10 nucleotides line up with TRBD1. Per the germline V gene, CDR1 is ENHRY and CDR2 is SYGVKD. Trimming took 0 bases from V and 4 from J; bases not matched to a gene: 12. The length of the CDR3 is 20 residues.

The chain uses TRBV5-1 and TRBJ1-5, with D tentatively TRBD1 (6 bases). Germline V gene sequence: CDR1 SGHRS, CDR2 YFSETQ. Trimming pared 4 bases from V and 3 bases from J, leaving 17 bases between. The CDR3 sequence is 16 residues long. The DNA of the CDR3 is TGCGCCAGCAGCCCCGAGGGGGGGGAAGTCAATCAGCCCCAGCATTTT. Translating gives CASSPEGGEVNQPQHF.

The gene calls are TRBV11-2 and TRBJ1-3; D remains unclear. V was pared by 3 bases and J by 0 bases, with 9 bases between. There are 15 residues in the CDR3. Germline values: CDR1 SGHAT, CDR2 FQNNGV. CDR3 nucleotides: TGTGCCAGCAGCTTCTCTCACGGCTCTGGAAACACCATATATTTT. Its protein is CASSFSHGSGNTIYF. The whole variable domain, remainder taken from reference TRBV11-2 and TRBJ1-3, is EAGVAQSPRYKIIEKRQSVAFWCNPISGHATLYWYQQILGQGPKLLIQFQNNGVVDDSQLPKDRFSAERLKGVDSTLKIQPAKLEDSAVYLCASSFSHGSGNTIYFGEGSWLTVV.

The V call is TRBV19, the J call TRBJ1-1; 8 bases line up with TRBD1. CDR3 length equals 17 residues. V dropped 4 bases and J dropped 1; count of bases not matched to a gene: 11. CDR1 is LNHDA and CDR2 is SQIVND in the germline V gene (reference sequence). The CDR3 here is CASSTETWTGKNTEAFF. The CDR3 DNA is TGTGCCAGTAGTACCGAAACCTGGACAGGGAAGAACACTGAAGCTTTCTTT.

This clone was observed a handful of times. The V gene is TRBV10-1, the J gene TRBJ1-4; D unclear. Germline V CDR1 and CDR2: WNHNN, SYGVQD (reference sequence). The germline V and J ends were trimmed by 5 bases and 0 bases, with 7 bases remaining between them. CDR3 size: 14 residues. CDR3 coding DNA: TGCGCCAGCAGTTCCATCCCAACTAATGAAAAACTGTTTTTT. Translated, it gives CASSSIPTNEKLFF.

The chain is built from TRBV6-1 and TRBJ2-2, with a tentative D call TRBD2 (7 bases). Trimming took 0 bases from V and 1 from J, leaving 18 bases between them. Looked up from germline, CDR1 is MNHNS and CDR2 is SASEGT. CDR3 length equals 19 residues. The CDR3 region has the DNA TGTGCCAGCAGTGAAGCGGGGAGGGGGATTCTATTGAACACCGGGGAGCTGTTTTTT. It encodes CASSEAGRGILLNTGELFF.

The chain is built from TRBV12-3 or TRBV12-4 and TRBJ2-5; TRBD1 aligns across 9 bases. The V gene end was trimmed by 7 bases and the J gene end by 5 bases; junction bases not matched to a gene: 5. The CDR3 has 13 amino acids. In nucleotides, the CDR3 is TGTGCCAGCACCCTAGGACAGGGGGAGACCCAGTACTTC. It codes for CASTLGQGETQYF.

The chain recombines TRBV4-1 with TRBJ2-1; the D gene is possibly TRBD1 (6 bases). Germline assignment: CDR1 MGHRA and CDR2 YSYEKL. V lost 4 bases and J lost 0, with 10 bases in between. CDR3 length: 15 amino acids. The CDR3 loop is CASSPRGGSYNEQFF. The CDR3 coding sequence is TGCGCCAGCAGCCCACGAGGGGGCTCCTACAATGAGCAGTTCTTC.

This chain uses TRBV9 with TRBJ2-3; 8 bases fit TRBD2. V lost 0 bases and J lost 0; bases outside the gene matches: 3. Germline CDR1 and CDR2: SGDLS and YYNGEE. The CDR3 has 16 residues. The CDR3 here is CASSVDRGGSTDTQYF. The CDR3 DNA follows: TGTGCCAGCAGCGTAGATCGGGGGGGCAGCACAGATACGCAGTATTTT.

The rearrangement joins TRBV2 to TRBJ1-2, with D unresolved. This CDR3 region has 14 residues. Germline V gives CDR1 SNHLY, CDR2 FYNNEI. V shed 2 bases and J shed 0 bases, with 7 bases lying between them. For the CDR3, the DNA is TGTGCCAGCAGTGAACTTATAGCTAACTATGGCTACACCTTC. Protein: CASSELIANYGYTF.

The chain is built from TRBV5-1 and TRBJ2-1; 12 positions match TRBD2. Germline V gene sequence: CDR1 SGHRS, CDR2 YFSETQ. The CDR3 has 18 residues. Trimming at V came to 0 bases and at J to 2 bases, leaving 6 bases not matched to a gene. The DNA for the CDR3 is TGCGCCAGCAGCTTGGGGCTAGCGGGGGGGCTCCCCTACAATGAGCAGTTCTTC. It translates to CASSLGLAGGLPYNEQFF. The whole variable domain, filled in from reference TRBV5-1 and TRBJ2-1, reads KAGVTQTPRYLIKTRGQQVTLSCSPISGHRSVSWYQQTPGQGLQFLFEYFSETQRNKGNFPGRFSGRQFSNSRSEMNVSTLELGDSALYLCASSLGLAGGLPYNEQFFGPGTRLTVL.

The table lists this clone with a count of one. J is TRBJ2-2 and V is TRBV7-9; 15 positions match TRBD2. The junction had 5 bases not matched to a gene; V was cut back by 5 bases and J by 4 bases. The CDR3 sequence is 17 residues long. CDR1 and CDR2 from the germline V gene are SEHNR and FQNEAQ (reference sequence). In nucleotides, the CDR3 is TGTGCCAGCAGCCGGACTAGCGGGGGGGCTCTCACCGGGGAGCTGTTTTTT. Protein product: CASSRTSGGALTGELFF.

J is TRBJ1-4 and V is TRBV10-3, with D possibly TRBD1 on 6 matching bases. The CDR3 extends over 15 amino acids. Per the germline V gene, CDR1 is ENHRY and CDR2 is SYGVKD. With 7 bases removed from V and 0 bases from J, the gap between germline ends came to 12 bases. CDR3 residues: CAIKRTDSTNEKLFF. The DNA of the CDR3 is TGTGCCATCAAGAGGACAGATTCAACTAATGAAAAACTGTTTTTT.

The sample holds one count of this clone. V usage is TRBV5-4 and J usage is TRBJ1-1; D uncertain. The germline CDR1 and CDR2 sequences are SGHNT and YYREEE (reference sequence). The CDR3 has 13 amino acids. Trimming shortened V by 2 bases and J by 4 bases, and 9 bases separated the two germline ends. CDR3 sequence: CASSFGSGTEAFF. CDR3 coding DNA: TGTGCCAGCAGCTTTGGGTCAGGCACTGAAGCTTTCTTT.

J is TRBJ2-2 and V is TRBV5-1, with a possible D match to TRBD1 (6 bases). CDR3 length equals 14 residues. The germline gives CDR1 SGHRS, CDR2 YFSETQ. The V and J ends lost 3 bases and 5 bases respectively, with 11 bases between them. CDR3 loop: CASSYDRFTGELFF. The DNA of the CDR3 is TGCGCCAGCAGCTATGACAGGTTTACCGGGGAGCTGTTTTTT.